This T cell receptor (beta chain) was recovered during a study of control samples from healthy donors and cancer patients. Assay: immunoSEQ multiplex PCR; the TCRdb copy retains only in-frame clones and omits some. Here the sample spans tens of thousands of clones, around 81% being singletons. Looked up from germline, CDR1 is MDHEN and CDR2 is SYDVKM. Trimming stripped 6 bases from V and 0 bases from J, with 23 bases between. The CDR3 extends over 19 amino acids. V is TRBV28 and J is TRBJ2-2; D is possibly TRBD2 (7 bases). Sequencing used blood. The sequence was obtained from a man aged 25 to 40 in good health. CDR3 coding DNA: TGTGCCAGCAGACCTTGGATAGAGGGGGGGCCCTCGAACACCGGGGAGCTGTTTTTT. This translates into CASRPWIEGGPSNTGELFF.